These 18 T cell receptor beta chains share one sample of origin, sequenced in a study of shared clonotypes between healthy human individuals. Generated by immunoSEQ multiplex PCR, the TCRdb table keeps only in-frame clones and is missing some. The table lists about a million clones, approximately 77% of them singletons. Sequencing input: memory CD4+ T cells from PBMCs. Indicated subset: CD45RA-negative fraction. These receptors came from a man younger than 30 in good health. Some clones in this sample may be carry-over from other donors' samples.

This chain joins TRBV5-1 and TRBJ2-3; D call uncertain. This CDR3 comprises 11 residues. From germline, CDR1 is SGHRS and CDR2 YFSETQ. V lost 6 bases and J 4 bases, leaving 6 bases between the germline ends. The CDR3 nucleotides read TGCGCCAGCACCTACGCAGATACGCAGTATTTT. Translated: CASTYADTQYF.

The J gene is TRBJ2-6, the V gene TRBV29-1; tentatively, D is TRBD1 (6 bases). Germline-derived CDR1 and CDR2 are SQVTM and ANQGSEA. This CDR3 is built from 14 residues. The V end lost 5 bases, the J end lost 0 bases, and 8 bases lay between the germline ends. The CDR3 is CSVRGGSGANVLTF. CDR3 nucleotides: TGCAGCGTTCGAGGGGGCTCTGGGGCCAACGTCCTGACTTTC.

The V call is TRBV29-1, the J call TRBJ1-4, with TRBD1 as a possible D gene (5 bases). Trimming removed 6 bases at V and 16 bases at J, with 15 bases between. Germline V gene sequence: CDR1 SQVTM, CDR2 ANQGSEA. The CDR3 length is 10 residues. The CDR3 is CSVGDAVRFF. Here the CDR3 DNA reads TGCAGCGTCGGGGACGCGGTTAGGTTTTTT.

As for this clone: At one end the junction does not follow the germline gene, possibly because of a read error. This rearrangement joins TRBV11-2 to TRBJ2-3, with D unclear. Germline assignment: CDR1 SGHAT and CDR2 FQNNGV. The CDR3 extends over 12 amino acids. The CDR3 protein is CASSRSVRTPDF. In nucleotides, the CDR3 is TGTGCCAGCAGCCGTTCAGTCCGGACCCCAGATTTT.

J is TRBJ1-1 and V is TRBV6-1; the D is unclear. Germline V CDR1 and CDR2: MNHNS, SASEGT. CDR3 length: 14 residues. The V end was cut by 4 bases, the J end by 5 bases, with 14 bases between. The CDR3 loop reads CASSVEESLTEAFF. CDR3 DNA: TGTGCCAGCAGTGTCGAGGAAAGCCTGACTGAAGCTTTCTTT.

This clone was counted a single time. The V call is TRBV6-5, the J call TRBJ2-1; D possibly matches TRBD1 or TRBD2 (5 bases each). V was trimmed by 8 bases and J by 6 bases, leaving 14 bases between them. Germline CDR1 MNHEY, CDR2 SVGAGI. The CDR3 loop spans 13 amino acids. The CDR3 region has the DNA TGTGCCAGCCGGGACGTTTATAGCAATGAGCAGTTCTTC. It is translated as CASRDVYSNEQFF.

This clone was found once. The V and J genes are TRBV5-1 and TRBJ2-2; D remains ambiguous. V lost 6 bases and J 0 bases, leaving 9 bases between the germline ends. This CDR3 has 14 amino acids. Germline CDR1 and CDR2: SGHRS and YFSETQ. CDR3 coding DNA: TGCGCCAGCAAAATCGGGCCGAACACCGGGGAGCTGTTTTTT. It translates to CASKIGPNTGELFF.

This sequence joins TRBV5-1 and TRBJ2-1, with TRBD2 matching over 8 bases. Germline CDR1 and CDR2: SGHRS and YFSETQ. The V segment lost 3 bases and the J segment 4 bases; nucleotides outside the gene matches: 6. This CDR3 spans 15 amino acids. The CDR3 DNA reads TGCGCCAGCAGCTCGAGCGGGGGAACGTACAATGAGCAGTTCTTC. Translated, it gives CASSSSGGTYNEQFF.

CDR3 bases: TGTGCCAGCAGCTGGACTAGCGGGAATTACGAGCAGTACTTC. Encoded protein: CASSWTSGNYEQYF. V and J are TRBV7-8 and TRBJ2-7, with 12 bases that match TRBD2. Losses at the gene ends were 4 bases for V and 4 bases for J; bases not matched to a gene: 2. CDR1 is SGHVS and CDR2 is FQNEAQ in the germline V gene. This CDR3 region has 14 residues.

This clone was seen at least ten times. The chain uses TRBV29-1 and TRBJ2-7; TRBD1 aligns across 10 bases. The CDR3 runs to 13 residues. From germline, CDR1 is SQVTM and CDR2 ANQGSEA. J lost 6 bases, V lost 4 bases, and 6 bases had no gene match. The CDR3 DNA sequence: TGCAGCGTTGGAAGGGGACAGGGGATCGAGCAGTACTTC. This codes for CSVGRGQGIEQYF.

The chain employs TRBV27 and TRBJ2-6; D remains ambiguous. The CDR3 loop spans 16 amino acids. The V end lost 2 bases, the J end lost 0 bases, and 8 bases lay between the germline ends. The germline V gene has CDR1 MNHEY and CDR2 SMNVEV (reference sequence). This CDR3 is CASSLARYSGANVLTF. The CDR3 bases are TGTGCCAGCAGTTTAGCCAGGTACTCTGGGGCCAACGTCCTGACTTTC.

The chain combines TRBV10-3 with TRBJ2-4, with D tentatively TRBD1 (5 bases). The CDR3 has 17 residues. Per germline, CDR1 ENHRY and CDR2 SYGVKD. V was trimmed by 0 bases and J by 1 base, leaving 13 bases between them. CDR3 sequence: CAISESQGKGAKNIQYF. CDR3 in DNA: TGTGCCATCAGTGAGTCGCAGGGAAAGGGGGCCAAAAACATTCAGTACTTC.

The chain is built from TRBV27 and TRBJ1-2, with a possible D match to TRBD1 (6 bases). The CDR3 is 14 amino acids. Trimming took off 1 base at V and 8 bases at J, with 14 bases between the two ends. Germline V lookup: CDR1 MNHEY, CDR2 SMNVEV (reference sequence). For the CDR3, the DNA is TGTGCCAGCAGTTTATATGGGCAGGGGCAAGGCTACACCTTC. Translating it yields CASSLYGQGQGYTF.

The genes are TRBV28 and TRBJ1-1; 8 bases align to TRBD1. V was clipped by 6 bases and J by 1 base; unmatched bases: 19. In germline, CDR1 is MDHEN, CDR2 SYDVKM. This CDR3 is built from 19 residues. DNA for the CDR3: TGTGCCAGCAGCTCTCTACCCCTAGACAGGGGTCGATGGAACACTGAAGCTTTCTTT. Protein product: CASSSLPLDRGRWNTEAFF.

This clone appeared many times. The V and J genes are TRBV7-6 and TRBJ2-7; D is undetermined. The germline V gene encodes CDR1 SGHVS and CDR2 FNYEAQ. The CDR3 spans 14 residues. Trimming took off 3 bases at V and 3 bases at J, with 12 bases between the two ends. The DNA for the CDR3 is TGTGCCAGCAGCTTTCAGGACGGAGACTACGAGCAGTACTTC. Protein product: CASSFQDGDYEQYF.

The J gene is TRBJ1-2, the V gene TRBV2; 8 bases agree with TRBD1. The CDR3 has 13 amino acids. V was clipped by 6 bases and J by 7 bases; unmatched bases: 7. Germline V gene lookup returns CDR1 SNHLY and CDR2 FYNNEI. The DNA for the CDR3 is TGTGCCAGCAGGATCGGGACAGGACGTGGCTACACCTTC. Translated, it gives CASRIGTGRGYTF.

The V and J genes are TRBV18 and TRBJ1-2; D gene ambiguous. This CDR3 is 15 amino acids long. Germline lookup yields CDR1 KGHSH and CDR2 LQKENI. V lost 6 bases to trimming and J lost 3 bases, with 17 bases between them. CDR3 protein: CASSPGQAAYYGYTF. CDR3 in DNA: TGTGCCAGCTCTCCCGGTCAGGCCGCGTACTATGGCTACACCTTC. The full variable domain, in which reference TRBV18 and TRBJ1-2 provide the parts outside the CDR3, is NAGVMQNPRHLVRRRGQEARLRCSPMKGHSHVYWYRQLPEEGLKFMVYLQKENIIDESGMPKERFSAEFPKEGPSILRIQQVVRGDSAAYFCASSPGQAAYYGYTFGSGTRLTVV.

This chain links TRBV5-1 with TRBJ2-3, with 7 bases aligning to TRBD2. CDR3 length: 16 amino acids. After removal of 2 bases from V and 2 bases from J, the junction contained 8 bases not matched to a gene. CDR1 SGHRS and CDR2 YFSETQ come from the germline V gene. The CDR3 DNA reads as TGCGCCAGCAGCTTCAGCCGGCTAGCGGACACAGATACGCAGTATTTT. It translates to CASSFSRLADTDTQYF. Full variable domain (rest looked up from reference TRBV5-1 and TRBJ2-3): KAGVTQTPRYLIKTRGQQVTLSCSPISGHRSVSWYQQTPGQGLQFLFEYFSETQRNKGNFPGRFSGRQFSNSRSEMNVSTLELGDSALYLCASSFSRLADTDTQYFGPGTRLTVL.